Below, 23 T cell receptor beta chains from the same sample are listed, as sequenced in a study of T cell repertoires in cytomegalovirus infection. TCRdb ran MiXCR on the reads and lists one entry per CDR3 protein. The sample yields 740,000 or so distinct CDR3 sequences, 35% seen once. Sample: PBMCs. Every receptor here comes from a human donor in good health (CMV status not recorded). Some clones in this sample may be carry-over from other donors' samples.

The V and J genes are TRBV28 and TRBJ1-1; TRBD1 matches at 8 bases. CDR1 and CDR2 from the germline V gene are MDHEN and SYDVKM. The CDR3 loop spans 17 amino acids. The ends lost 5 bases at V and 10 bases at J; junction bases unmatched: 21. Here the CDR3 DNA reads TGTGCCAGCAGTCGACGAAGACCAGGGGGCGAGGTAGGAGGAGCTTTCTTT. The encoded protein is CASSRRRPGGEVGGAFF.

The chain carries TRBV29-1 and TRBJ1-2; 8 nucleotides agree with TRBD1. The J segment lost 2 bases and the V segment lost 2 bases, leaving 7 bases of the junction unmatched. CDR1 is SQVTM, CDR2 ANQGSEA, per germline. This CDR3 comprises 15 residues. This chain's CDR3 is CSVESWDRKNYGYTF. DNA of the CDR3: TGCAGCGTTGAAAGCTGGGACAGGAAGAACTATGGCTACACCTTC.

The J gene is TRBJ1-2, the V gene TRBV20-1; 12 bases line up with TRBD1. V dropped 5 bases and J dropped 8; count of bases not matched to a gene: 12. This CDR3 has 15 amino acids. CDR1 DFQATT and CDR2 SNEGSKA come from the germline V gene (reference sequence). CDR3 loop: CSAHDSGTGGWGYTF. Written as DNA, the CDR3 is TGCAGTGCTCATGACTCCGGGACAGGGGGCTGGGGCTACACCTTC.

This clonotype was found many times. This sequence joins TRBV7-2 and TRBJ2-5; 10 bases fit TRBD2. Germline V gene data show CDR1 as SGHTA and CDR2 as FQGNSA. The CDR3 runs to 17 residues. Germline trimming cut 1 base from V and 2 bases from J; bases unmatched to any gene: 7. The CDR3 loop is CASSLVYRAGGQETQYF. For the CDR3, the DNA is TGTGCCAGCAGCTTAGTGTACCGAGCGGGAGGGCAAGAGACCCAGTACTTC.

The table lists this clonotype with a few counts. J is TRBJ1-5 and V is TRBV19; TRBD1 aligns across 9 bases. CDR3 length equals 17 residues. The germline CDR1 and CDR2 sequences are LNHDA and SQIVND (reference sequence). The trim removed 6 bases at V and 4 bases at J, leaving 13 bases unmatched. The CDR3 DNA reads TGTGCCAGTAGGACTTCCCCGACAGGGGGTGAGAATCAGCCCCAGCATTTT. It yields the protein CASRTSPTGGENQPQHF.

V and J are TRBV10-3 and TRBJ1-5; D unresolved. V was pared by 0 bases and J by 1 base, with 10 bases between. There are 16 residues in the CDR3. The germline V gene has CDR1 ENHRY and CDR2 SYGVKD. In nucleotides, the CDR3 is TGTGCCATCAGTGAGTCGGGCGCCGCGAGCAATCAGCCCCAGCATTTT. Translation: CAISESGAASNQPQHF.

This clonotype appeared many times. This chain uses TRBV24-1 with TRBJ1-5; maybe TRBD1 (6 bases). This CDR3 region has 14 residues. V was trimmed by 3 bases and J by 6 bases, leaving 11 bases between them. Germline values: CDR1 KGHDR, CDR2 SFDVKD. CDR3 nucleotide sequence: TGTGCCACCAGTGATACCCGGGGGCGTCAGCCCCAGCATTTT. Translating it yields CATSDTRGRQPQHF.

This chain connects TRBV24-1 to TRBJ1-2; 7 bases match TRBD1. Germline V gene lookup returns CDR1 KGHDR and CDR2 SFDVKD. This CDR3 is built from 14 residues. V trimming: 5 bases; J trimming: 7 bases; junction bases outside the gene matches: 9. The DNA of the CDR3 is TGTGCCACCAGTGGCCGGGGACAGCCGAGTGGCTACACCTTC. As protein: CATSGRGQPSGYTF.

Of note for this clonotype: The germline gene is not matched at one end of the junction; a read error may be the cause. The CDR3: CASSLQGPYSTETQYF. In DNA form, the CDR3 reads TGCGCCAGCAGCCTACAGGGGCCTTATAGCACAGAGACGCAGTATTTT. The J gene is TRBJ2-3, the V gene TRBV4-3; 7 nucleotides match TRBD1. Per germline, CDR1 LGHNA and CDR2 YSLEER. The CDR3 has 16 amino acids.

This chain links TRBV20-1 with TRBJ2-1, with TRBD2 matching over 8 bases. The germline V gene encodes CDR1 DFQATT and CDR2 SNEGSKA (reference sequence). CDR3 size: 14 residues. J lost 9 bases, V lost 5 bases, and 12 bases had no gene match. CDR3: CSARGLGERTEQFF. The CDR3 bases are TGCAGTGCTCGGGGACTAGGGGAGAGGACTGAGCAGTTCTTC.

The chain links TRBV6-1 to TRBJ2-2; 12 nucleotides agree with TRBD2. The CDR3 is made up of 17 amino acids. The ends lost 4 bases at V and 3 bases at J; junction bases unmatched: 6. CDR1 is MNHNS, CDR2 SASEGT, per germline. This chain's CDR3 is CASSAFTSGGYTGELFF. In nucleotides, the CDR3 is TGTGCCAGCAGTGCTTTCACTAGCGGGGGGTACACCGGGGAGCTGTTTTTT.

This chain joins TRBV19 and TRBJ2-1; the D gene is possibly TRBD2 (7 bases). V lost 6 bases, J lost 8 bases, and 14 bases lay in between. This CDR3 contains 13 residues. CDR1 is LNHDA and CDR2 is SQIVND in the germline V gene (reference sequence). The CDR3 region is CASSIGEGDEQFF. CDR3 bases: TGTGCCAGTAGCATCGGGGAGGGGGATGAGCAGTTCTTC.

As to this clonotype: At one end the junction does not follow the germline gene, possibly because of a read error. The chain uses TRBV28 and TRBJ2-1; the D call may be TRBD1 or TRBD2 (5 bases each). Germline assignment: CDR1 MDHEN and CDR2 SYDVKM. CDR3 length: 13 amino acids. The CDR3 region is CASSLGAQKLYLF. CDR3 nucleotide sequence: TGTGCCAGCAGTCTCGGGGCCCAGAAGTTGTATCTCTTC. Full variable domain (missing parts from reference TRBV28 and TRBJ2-1): DVKVTQSSRYLVKRTGEKVFLECVQDMDHENMFWYRQDPGLGLRLIYFSYDVKMKEKGDIPEGYSVSREKKERFSLILESASTNQTSMYLCASSLGAQKLYLFGPGTRLTVL.

The chain joins TRBV12-3 or TRBV12-4 to TRBJ1-6; D call uncertain. V was clipped by 2 bases and J by 9 bases, with 11 bases between them. The CDR3 length is 14 residues. CDR3 nucleotides: TGTGCCAGCAGTTTAACGGGTGAGGGTTCACCCCTCCACTTT. It yields the protein CASSLTGEGSPLHF.

CDR3: CASSWDQGGKAQHF. DNA for the CDR3: TGTGCCAGCAGCTGGGACCAGGGTGGCAAAGCCCAGCATTTT. The J gene is TRBJ1-5, the V gene TRBV12-3 or TRBV12-4; tentatively, D is TRBD1 (5 bases). This CDR3 contains 14 residues. Trimming shortened V by 6 bases and J by 11 bases, and 20 bases separated the two germline ends.

V usage is TRBV12-3 or TRBV12-4 and J usage is TRBJ1-1; D unresolved. The CDR3 extends over 14 amino acids. V lost 6 bases and J lost 3, with 14 bases in between. CDR3 loop: CASRSPWGYTEAFF. CDR3 coding DNA: TGTGCCAGCAGGAGCCCATGGGGTTACACTGAAGCTTTCTTT.

CDR3: CASSFVAVLGAETQYF. The CDR3 DNA is TGCGCCAGCAGCTTTGTGGCGGTCCTTGGAGCGGAGACCCAGTACTTC. The chain uses TRBV5-1 and TRBJ2-5; D is unclear. Trimming took 2 bases from V and 5 from J, leaving 19 bases between them. CDR1 and CDR2 (germline): SGHRS, YFSETQ. The CDR3 has 16 amino acids.

The sample holds a few counts of this clonotype. The V gene is TRBV6-1, the J gene TRBJ1-5; tentatively, D is TRBD1 (6 bases). In germline, CDR1 is MNHNS, CDR2 SASEGT. V gave up 5 bases and J gave up 11 bases, with 10 bases separating them. The CDR3 has 11 residues. The CDR3 here is CASSRGGSQHF. CDR3 DNA: TGTGCCAGCAGTAGGGGGGGGTCCCAGCATTTT.

This clonotype was counted a few times. Just one base apart from a much larger clone, this may be a read error. A read error is likely, as this CDR3 ends without the conserved phenylalanine or tryptophan. V gene TRBV7-6 combines with J gene TRBJ2-7, with 8 bases fitting TRBD2. The CDR3 is 15 amino acids. The V gene end was trimmed by 5 bases and the J gene end by 3 bases; junction bases not matched to a gene: 9. Germline-derived CDR1 and CDR2 are SGHVS and FNYEAQ. As DNA, the CDR3 is TGTGCCAGCAGCCTCGAGGCTAGCGGGCTCTACGAGCAGTACTTA. It specifies CASSLEASGLYEQYL.

About this clonotype: One end of the junction is discordant with germline, which a read error may explain. V gene TRBV24-1 combines with J gene TRBJ1-1; unclear D gene. The CDR3 has 13 amino acids. CDR1 KGHDR and CDR2 SFDVKD come from the germline V gene. The chain's CDR3 is CATSDNVHTDAFF. The DNA for the CDR3 is TGTGCCACCAGTGATAACGTCCACACTGATGCTTTCTTT.

This clonotype was observed many times. The rearrangement uses TRBV5-5 and TRBJ1-1, with 7 bases matching TRBD1. The CDR3 is 14 residues long. Germline loops: CDR1 SGHKS, CDR2 YYEKEE (reference sequence). V dropped 5 bases and J dropped 1; count of bases not matched to a gene: 5. The CDR3 DNA reads as TGTGCCAGCAGACAGGGGATCGGGAACACTGAAGCTTTCTTT. This codes for CASRQGIGNTEAFF.

Concerning this clonotype: An end of the junction does not agree with germline; a read error may underlie this. This chain uses TRBV7-2 with TRBJ1-1; D ambiguous. This CDR3 has 14 amino acids. The germline V gene encodes CDR1 SGHTA and CDR2 FQGNSA. CDR3 in DNA: TGTGCCAGCAGCTTAGTTGTTAGGAACACGGAAGCTATCTTT. This codes for CASSLVVRNTEAIF.

The J gene is TRBJ2-2, the V gene TRBV4-2; TRBD2 matches at 7 bases. The V and J ends lost 0 bases and 4 bases, in that order; junction bases with no gene match: 5. The CDR3 consists of 16 residues. CDR1 and CDR2 from the germline V gene are LGHNA and YNFKEQ. The CDR3 here is CASSQDASGTTGELFF. CDR3 in DNA: TGTGCCAGCAGCCAAGATGCCAGCGGGACCACCGGGGAGCTGTTTTTT.